These 29 T cell receptor beta chains were sequenced from one sample in a study of CD8 T cells in ankylosing spondylitis. TCRdb processed the 5' RACE reads anew with MiXCR; each CDR3 protein has one entry. The top ten hold about 12% of the sample, which has about 360,000 distinct CDR3 sequences, approximately 20% seen once. Input material: blood, either unsorted or a sorted T cell fraction (not recorded which). The receptors come from a male donor with ankylosing spondylitis or in good health (not recorded which).

The rearrangement uses TRBV9 and TRBJ2-7; the D gene is possibly TRBD2 (5 bases). The V end lost 3 bases, the J end lost 3 bases, and 13 bases lay between the germline ends. This CDR3 region has 14 residues. Germline-derived CDR1 and CDR2 are SGDLS and YYNGEE. CDR3 residues: CASSAGLMGYEQYF. In DNA, the CDR3 is TGTGCCAGCAGCGCCGGACTGATGGGCTACGAGCAGTACTTC.

This clonotype was observed a few times. The CDR3 spells CASSHSSGTQETQYF. The CDR3 DNA reads TGTGCCAGCAGCCACTCTAGCGGTACCCAAGAGACCCAGTACTTC. This chain uses TRBV3-1 with TRBJ2-5, with 7 bases that match TRBD2. Germline V gene lookup returns CDR1 LGHDT and CDR2 YNNKEL (reference sequence). J was trimmed by 1 base and V by 3 bases; bases with no gene match: 5. The CDR3 loop spans 15 amino acids.

This clonotype was recorded a few times. The chain recombines TRBV12-3 or TRBV12-4 with TRBJ2-2; D uncertain. The V gene lost 5 bases and the J gene lost 6 bases, with 7 bases spanning the gap. The CDR3 length is 12 residues. The CDR3 loop reads CASSPHPGELFF. The CDR3 DNA is TGTGCCAGCAGTCCCCACCCCGGGGAGCTGTTTTTT.

This chain joins TRBV11-2 and TRBJ1-4; 9 nucleotides line up with TRBD1. This CDR3 is built from 16 residues. Germline assignment: CDR1 SGHAT and CDR2 FQNNGV. The trim removed 1 base at V and 7 bases at J, leaving 7 bases unmatched. The CDR3 nucleotides are TGTGCCAGCAGCTTAGGGACAGGGGTACGGCGTGAAAAACTGTTTTTT. Amino acids: CASSLGTGVRREKLFF.

This clonotype was seen only a few times. CDR3 sequence reads: CASSVGGRGVTDTQYF. The CDR3 coding sequence is TGTGCCAGCAGCGTAGGAGGTAGGGGGGTCACAGATACGCAGTATTTT. The V and J genes are TRBV9 and TRBJ2-3; D may match TRBD1 or TRBD2 (6 bases each). Germline assignment: CDR1 SGDLS and CDR2 YYNGEE. V dropped 0 bases and J dropped 2 bases, with 13 bases sitting between them. The CDR3 totals 16 residues.

This clonotype came up once. The V call is TRBV11-2, the J call TRBJ2-7; maybe TRBD1 (6 bases). Trimming removed 2 bases at V and 1 base at J, with 18 bases between. The CDR3 length is 17 residues. The germline CDR1 and CDR2 sequences are SGHAT and FQNNGV. The CDR3: CASSLQASGTLSYEQYF. CDR3 DNA sequence: TGTGCCAGCAGCTTACAAGCCTCCGGGACACTGTCCTACGAGCAGTACTTC.

J is TRBJ2-1 and V is TRBV9; tentative D call: TRBD2 (6 bases). This CDR3 spans 15 amino acids. Germline loops: CDR1 SGDLS, CDR2 YYNGEE. With 0 bases removed from V and 6 bases from J, the gap between germline ends came to 13 bases. This chain's CDR3 is CASSVDGGRGNEQFF. The CDR3 DNA follows: TGTGCCAGCAGCGTAGACGGCGGGCGGGGCAATGAGCAGTTCTTC.

The J gene is TRBJ2-7, the V gene TRBV10-2, with D possibly being TRBD2 (6 bases). Germline V gene sequence: CDR1 WSHSY, CDR2 SAAADI. The CDR3 sequence is 15 residues long. Trimming cost V 1 base and J 0 bases, with 10 bases left between them. CDR3 sequence reads: CASSELGGSSYEQYF. The CDR3 bases are TGCGCCAGCAGTGAGTTGGGGGGTAGCTCCTACGAGCAGTACTTC.

This clonotype was detected only a few times. The rearrangement joins TRBV29-1 to TRBJ2-7; D is unclear. Germline CDR1 and CDR2: SQVTM and ANQGSEA. This CDR3 contains 14 residues. Deletions cut 4 bases from V and 0 bases from J, with 13 bases between. DNA of the CDR3: TGCAGCGTTGTTTGGGCAGCTCCCTCCTACGAGCAGTACTTC. Translated: CSVVWAAPSYEQYF.

Only a few counts were recorded for this clonotype. The chain employs TRBV20-1 and TRBJ1-2; 10 bases fit TRBD1. The CDR3 is 14 residues long. Germline lookup yields CDR1 DFQATT and CDR2 SNEGSKA (reference sequence). Trimming cost V 5 bases and J 4 bases; bases outside gene matches: 7. The CDR3 DNA is TGCAGTGCTCACCGGGACAGGGGAATCTATGGCTACACCTTC. Its translation is CSAHRDRGIYGYTF.

This clonotype has more than one count but fewer than ten. The rearrangement links TRBV11-2 to TRBJ2-2, with D possibly TRBD2 on 6 matching bases. This CDR3 contains 21 residues. The ends were cut back, 4 bases at V and 1 base at J, with 28 bases in the middle. Germline CDR1 reads SGHAT; CDR2 reads FQNNGV. The CDR3: CASSSVPGLGMDAQNTGELFF. CDR3 nucleotide sequence: TGTGCCAGCAGCTCAGTCCCGGGACTGGGGATGGACGCTCAGAACACCGGGGAGCTGTTTTTT.

This clonotype occurred a few times. This sequence joins TRBV2 and TRBJ2-7; 13 nucleotides align to TRBD2. Germline trimming cut 1 base from V and 2 bases from J; bases unmatched to any gene: 11. Germline values: CDR1 SNHLY, CDR2 FYNNEI. This CDR3 comprises 19 residues. CDR3 coding DNA: TGTGCCAGCAGTGAAGTGGGACTAGCGGGACCCCTGGGGCCCTACGAGCAGTACTTC. Its protein product is CASSEVGLAGPLGPYEQYF.

V usage is TRBV6-5 and J usage is TRBJ2-1; 8 bases fit TRBD1. Germline CDR1 MNHEY, CDR2 SVGAGI. V gave up 0 bases and J gave up 9 bases; unmatched junction bases: 4. This CDR3 comprises 14 residues. In nucleotides, the CDR3 is TGTGCCAGCAGTTACTCGACAGGGGCGCCTGAGCAGTTCTTC. Translated: CASSYSTGAPEQFF.

This clonotype has more than one count but fewer than ten. The V call is TRBV6-6, the J call TRBJ2-1; D gene uncertain. Trimming left V 6 bases short and J 4 bases short, with 10 bases between. The CDR3 loop spans 13 amino acids. Germline values: CDR1 MNHNY, CDR2 SVGAGI (reference sequence). Written as DNA, the CDR3 is TGTGCCAGCAGCCCCACCGGTTACAATGAGCAGTTCTTC. Translating it yields CASSPTGYNEQFF.

In its sample, this clonotype was seen a few times. The chain is built from TRBV7-9 and TRBJ2-7; D possibly uses TRBD1 or TRBD2 (5 bases each). CDR3 length equals 15 residues. Germline assignment: CDR1 SEHNR and CDR2 FQNEAQ (reference sequence). Trimming cost V 4 bases and J 1 base, with 14 bases left between them. The CDR3 bases are TGTGCCAGCAGCTCGGGGCTGGAAGATTCCTACGAGCAGTACTTC. It is translated as CASSSGLEDSYEQYF.

This clonotype was counted a few times. DNA of the CDR3: TGTGCCAGCACGGGACGGAATCAAGAGACCCAGTACTTC. Residues: CASTGRNQETQYF. This chain connects TRBV25-1 to TRBJ2-5; either TRBD1 or TRBD2 may supply D (5 bases each). This CDR3 is 13 amino acids long. Germline-derived CDR1 and CDR2 are MGHDK and SYGVNS. Trimming took 7 bases from V and 2 from J, leaving 11 bases between them.

This clonotype showed up just a few times. This chain joins TRBV10-3 and TRBJ2-7, with D perhaps matching TRBD1 (6 bases). The CDR3 is 14 residues long. Trimming cost V 6 bases and J 2 bases, with 14 bases left between them. CDR1 and CDR2 (germline): ENHRY, SYGVKD. For the CDR3, the DNA is TGTGCCATCAGCAACCGGGACAAGACCTACGAGCAGTACTTC. Amino acid sequence: CAISNRDKTYEQYF.

The chain is built from TRBV5-5 and TRBJ2-7; D may match TRBD1 or TRBD2 (5 bases each). Trimming stripped 4 bases from V and 3 bases from J, with 17 bases between. The CDR3 runs 15 residues. Germline CDR1 and CDR2: SGHKS and YYEKEE (reference sequence). The DNA of the CDR3 is TGTGCCAGCAGCGGACGCCGGGACGGACTCTACGAGCAGTACTTC. Translation: CASSGRRDGLYEQYF.

This clonotype was seen only a few times. The J gene is TRBJ1-1, the V gene TRBV21-1. TRBV21-1 is a recognized pseudogene. This CDR3 is built from 12 residues. In nucleotides, the CDR3 is TGTGCCAGCAGCGGGCCGAACACTGAAGCTTTCTTT. It translates to CASSGPNTEAFF.

The chain recombines TRBV9 with TRBJ2-1, with TRBD2 matching over 12 bases. This CDR3 is 17 amino acids long. V trimming: 1 base; J trimming: 7 bases; junction bases outside the gene matches: 9. Germline CDR1 and CDR2: SGDLS and YYNGEE. The CDR3 loop reads CASSVNLAGGPRNEQFF. Here the CDR3 DNA reads TGTGCCAGCAGCGTAAACCTAGCGGGGGGGCCCAGGAATGAGCAGTTCTTC.

The sample holds many counts of this clonotype. The chain carries TRBV7-9 and TRBJ2-1; no clear D gene. CDR1 is SEHNR, CDR2 FQNEAQ, per germline (reference sequence). The V end lost 7 bases, the J end lost 8 bases, and 15 bases lay between the germline ends. There are 13 residues in the CDR3. CDR3 protein: CASTFSGRYEQFF. The CDR3 region has the DNA TGTGCCAGCACCTTCTCGGGCCGGTATGAGCAGTTCTTC.

The rearrangement joins TRBV7-6 to TRBJ2-3; 7 bases line up with TRBD1. With V trimmed by 5 bases and J by 4 bases, 3 bases remained unmatched. The length of the CDR3 is 13 residues. Germline V lookup: CDR1 SGHVS, CDR2 FNYEAQ. CDR3 in DNA: TGTGCCAGCAGCAATACAGGGGCAGATACGCAGTATTTT. Translating gives CASSNTGADTQYF.

This chain links TRBV30 with TRBJ1-5; D uncertain. V lost 4 bases and J 7 bases, leaving 11 bases between the germline ends. Germline values: CDR1 GTSNPN, CDR2 SVGIG (reference sequence). There are 12 residues in the CDR3. The CDR3 bases are TGTGCCTGGAACCGCCCGGAACAGCCCCAGCATTTT. Protein product: CAWNRPEQPQHF.

The chain joins TRBV7-9 to TRBJ2-1; D perhaps matches TRBD1 (6 bases). Trimming pared 5 bases from V and 4 bases from J, leaving 21 bases between. The CDR3 contains 17 residues. Germline V CDR1 and CDR2: SEHNR, FQNEAQ (reference sequence). CDR3 residues: CASSTRGRLGAYNEQFF. Here the CDR3 DNA reads TGTGCCAGCAGCACCAGAGGTCGGCTGGGGGCTTACAATGAGCAGTTCTTC.

V usage is TRBV20-1 and J usage is TRBJ2-1; 11 bases line up with TRBD2. V lost 3 bases and J lost 1; bases outside the gene matches: 5. From germline, CDR1 is DFQATT and CDR2 SNEGSKA (reference sequence). The CDR3 length is 16 residues. CDR3 sequence reads: CSARDSGGASYNEQFF. The DNA for the CDR3 is TGCAGTGCTAGGGATAGCGGGGGGGCATCCTACAATGAGCAGTTCTTC.

The V gene is TRBV10-2, the J gene TRBJ2-1; 13 bases align to TRBD2. This CDR3 is built from 15 residues. J was trimmed by 4 bases and V by 7 bases; bases with no gene match: 4. The V gene's germline CDR1 is WSHSY and CDR2 SAAADI. CDR3 in amino acids: CASTRTSGSYNEQFF. In nucleotides, the CDR3 is TGCGCCAGCACTAGGACTAGCGGGAGTTACAATGAGCAGTTCTTC.

The table lists this clonotype with a few counts. The CDR3 DNA is TGTGCCAGCAGTGAGGGGGACAATGAGCAGTTCTTC. Translated: CASSEGDNEQFF. The V gene is TRBV12-3 or TRBV12-4, the J gene TRBJ2-1; a possible D gene is TRBD1 (6 bases). The length of the CDR3 is 12 residues. Trimming stripped 5 bases from V and 5 bases from J, with 7 bases between.

This chain connects TRBV6-6 to TRBJ2-7; D is perhaps TRBD1 (6 bases). Germline CDR1 MNHNY, CDR2 SVGAGI (reference sequence). The CDR3 consists of 13 residues. Trimming removed 5 bases at V and 6 bases at J, with 14 bases between. The CDR3 DNA reads as TGTGCCAGCAGTCCGACCCTCAGGGGCGAGCAGTACTTC. It codes for CASSPTLRGEQYF.

The chain couples TRBV12-3 or TRBV12-4 to TRBJ2-3; D is unclear. The CDR3 loop spans 13 amino acids. V dropped 7 bases and J dropped 0 bases, with 8 bases sitting between them. The CDR3 here is CASTVSSTDTQYF. CDR3 in DNA: TGTGCCAGCACCGTATCTAGCACAGATACGCAGTATTTT.